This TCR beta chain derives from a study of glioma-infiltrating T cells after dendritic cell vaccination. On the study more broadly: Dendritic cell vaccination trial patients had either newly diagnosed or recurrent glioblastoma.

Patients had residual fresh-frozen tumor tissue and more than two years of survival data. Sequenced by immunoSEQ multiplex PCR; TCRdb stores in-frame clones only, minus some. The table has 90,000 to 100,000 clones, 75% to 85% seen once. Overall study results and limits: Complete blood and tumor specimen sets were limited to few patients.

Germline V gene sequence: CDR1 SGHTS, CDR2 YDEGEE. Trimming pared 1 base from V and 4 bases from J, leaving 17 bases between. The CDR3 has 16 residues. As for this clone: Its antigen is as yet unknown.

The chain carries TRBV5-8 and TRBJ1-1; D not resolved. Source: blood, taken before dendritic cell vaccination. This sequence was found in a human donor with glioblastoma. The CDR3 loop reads CASSLLGWAVSTEAFF. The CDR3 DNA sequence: TGTGCCAGCAGCTTGCTGGGTTGGGCTGTTTCCACTGAAGCTTTCTTT.